This paragraph covers one T cell receptor (beta chain) sequence. Its specificity is unknown. The sample originates from a study of cytomegalovirus exposure and HLA in healthy donors. Study-level points and caveats: With high specificity and sensitivity, the classifier reportedly diagnosed cytomegalovirus status.

Only in-frame clones appear in the TCRdb table, and some are missing; sequencing was by immunoSEQ multiplex PCR. This table has tens of thousands of clones, over 95% appearing once. Sequencing was done on a sample of PBMCs. The clonotype was recovered from a man between 18 and 35 years old in good health and CMV-seronegative.

This CDR3 reads CASSPGTSGYEQYF. The CDR3, as DNA: TGTGCCAGCAGCCCCGGGACTAGCGGCTACGAGCAGTACTTC. The rearrangement uses TRBV27 and TRBJ2-7; the match to TRBD2 covers 11 bases. The CDR3 runs to 14 residues. V dropped 6 bases and J dropped 3; count of bases not matched to a gene: 4. Germline CDR1 is MNHEY and CDR2 is SMNVEV (reference sequence).